The text below deals with one T cell receptor beta chain. Clones were read by immunoSEQ multiplex PCR, and TCRdb kept only the in-frame ones, dropping some. The sample shows around 88,000 clones, 90% to 95% of them seen only once. V gave up 3 bases and J gave up 4 bases, with 11 bases separating them. CDR1 and CDR2 (germline): SGHRS, YFSETQ. The CDR3 sequence is 14 residues long. This entry is derived from a study of T cell changes during pregnancy in multiple sclerosis. This clonotype was sampled from a female donor in good health, enrolled as a control in a pregnancy study. This sample comprised peripheral blood, obtained after pregnancy. This chain uses TRBV5-1 with TRBJ1-3, with D perhaps matching TRBD1 (6 bases). The CDR3 sequence is CASSSQGEGNTIYF. CDR3 sequence (DNA): TGCGCCAGCAGCTCACAGGGAGAAGGAAACACCATATATTTT.